This T cell receptor beta chain was sequenced for a study of vaccination effects on CD4 cells after COVID-19. About the study: Participants got two doses of BNT162b2 or mRNA-1273 vaccine. Samples came from a couple of convalescent patients 16 days and one week before vaccination.

TCRdb's table, derived via immunoSEQ multiplex PCR, lists solely in-frame clones and lacks some. The table has under 25,000 clones, approximately 73% seen once. Antigen-specific CD4+ T cells expanded by the ViraFEST assay with viral peptide pools were then sequenced. Upon completion of 10 days in culture, CD4+ T cells were isolated. Between March and December 2020, the person had a SARS-CoV-2 infection that PCR confirmed. Wells containing 1.5 million to 2 million PBMC each were cultured with around 10 IU/ml IL-2 and approximately 10 ug/ml peptides. Cultures received IL-2 medium that replaced half the medium on days 3 and 7. The CDR3 has 15 residues. Losses at the gene ends were 5 bases for V and 2 bases for J; bases not matched to a gene: 7. Germline CDR1 and CDR2: LNHDA and SQIVND (reference sequence). This clone was observed a few times. Antigen specificity is unknown.

The sequence derives from a human donor who had a prior SARS-CoV-2 infection. The chain combines TRBV19 with TRBJ1-1, with 8 bases fitting TRBD1. This material consisted of CD4+ T cells from PBMCs cultured with a peptide pool, taken before COVID-19 vaccination. CDR3 DNA: TGTGCCAGTAGTGCGCGACAGGGGCTAAACACTGAAGCTTTCTTT. This sequence encodes CASSARQGLNTEAFF.